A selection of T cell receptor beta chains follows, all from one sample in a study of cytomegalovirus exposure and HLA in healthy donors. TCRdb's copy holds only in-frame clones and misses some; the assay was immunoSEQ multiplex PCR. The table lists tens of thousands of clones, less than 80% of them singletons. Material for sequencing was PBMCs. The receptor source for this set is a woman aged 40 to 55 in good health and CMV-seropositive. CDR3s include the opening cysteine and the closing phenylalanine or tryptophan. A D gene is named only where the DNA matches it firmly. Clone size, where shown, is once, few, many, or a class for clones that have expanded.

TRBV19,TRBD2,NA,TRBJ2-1,TGTGCCAGTAGTATGGCGGGGGGGAACCGCTACAATGAGCAGTTCTTC,CASSMAGGNRYNEQFF
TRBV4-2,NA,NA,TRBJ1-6,TGTGCCAGCAGCCCCTCCCGTGGCGGGGGTAATTCACCCCTCCACTTT,CASSPSRGGGNSPLHF
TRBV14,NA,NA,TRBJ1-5,TGTGCCAGCAGCCGAGGGCTTAGCCAGCCCCAGCATTTT,CASSRGLSQPQHF
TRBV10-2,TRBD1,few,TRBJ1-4,TGCGCCAGCAGTCCCCCCGACAGGGGAGTGGAAAAACTGTTTTTT,CASSPPDRGVEKLFF
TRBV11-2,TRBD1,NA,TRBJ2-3,TGTGCCAGCAGCTTAGAGGACAGGGTAAGGGATACGCAGTATTTT,CASSLEDRVRDTQYF
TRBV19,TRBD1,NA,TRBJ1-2,TGTGCCAGTAGGCCCCCCTGGACAGGCGATCACTATGGCTACACCTTC,CASRPPWTGDHYGYTF
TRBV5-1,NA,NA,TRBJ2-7,TGCGCCAGCAGGCAGGATGTGGGGGCGCTGAACGAGCAGTACTTC,CASRQDVGALNEQYF
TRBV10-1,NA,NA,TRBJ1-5,TGCGCCACGAAAGGGAGGGAAGGCAATCAGCCCCAGCATTTT,CATKGREGNQPQHF
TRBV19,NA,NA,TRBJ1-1,TGTGCCAGTAAGGCCCCCTTACAGAATCCCGAAGCTTTCTTT,CASKAPLQNPEAFF
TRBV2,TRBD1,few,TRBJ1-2,TGTGCCAGCAGTCCGGGACAGGGGGCTCTCTATGGCTACACCTTC,CASSPGQGALYGYTF
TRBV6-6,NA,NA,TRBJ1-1,TGTGCCAGCGAAACGCGGCAGACTGAAGCTTTCTTT,CASETRQTEAFF
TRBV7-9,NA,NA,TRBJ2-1,TGTTCCAGCAGCTCGACGAATAGGGGGTTTGCAAACAATGAGCAGTTCTTC,CSSSSTNRGFANNEQFF
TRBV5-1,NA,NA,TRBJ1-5,TGCGCCAGCAGCTTGCAAGGGGACTTCAATCAGCCCCAGCATTTT,CASSLQGDFNQPQHF
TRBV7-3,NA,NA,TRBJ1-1,TGTGCCAGCAGCTTGGACAGAAACACTGAAGCTTTCTTT,CASSLDRNTEAFF
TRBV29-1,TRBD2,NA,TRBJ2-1,TGCAGCGTCCGGGGACTAGCGGGGTACAATGAGCAGTTCTTC,CSVRGLAGYNEQFF
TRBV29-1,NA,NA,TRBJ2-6,TGCAGCGTTGAAGATCTCCCGAGGGGGGCCAACGTCCTGACTTTC,CSVEDLPRGANVLTF
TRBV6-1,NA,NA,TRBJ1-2,TGTGCCAGCAGTGAATGGCTGTTGGATGGCTACACCTTC,CASSEWLLDGYTF
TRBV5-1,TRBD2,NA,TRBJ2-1,TGCGCCAGCAGCTCAGCGGGGGGGGATCAGCAGTTCTTC,CASSSAGGDQQFF
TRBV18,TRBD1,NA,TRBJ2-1,TGTGCCAGCTCACCCGGACAGGGGAGATACAATGAGCAGTTCTTC,CASSPGQGRYNEQFF
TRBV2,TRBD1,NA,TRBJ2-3,TGTGCCAGCAGTGGACAGGGGGCCGCAGATACGCAGTATTTT,CASSGQGAADTQYF
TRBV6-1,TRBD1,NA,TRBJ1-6,TGTGCCAGCAGTGAAATCACAGGGGGCTATTCACCCCTCCACTTT,CASSEITGGYSPLHF
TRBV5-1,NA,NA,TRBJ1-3,TGCGCCAGCAGCTTGGGCGATCCGAATAGAAACACCATATATTTT,CASSLGDPNRNTIYF
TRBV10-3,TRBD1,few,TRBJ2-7,TGTGCCATCAGTTACCCGGACAGGGCAGCAACATACGAGCAGTACTTC,CAISYPDRAATYEQYF
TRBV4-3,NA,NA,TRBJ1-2,TGCGCCAGCAGCCAAGATCCAGAGGGTACCTATGGCTACACCTTC,CASSQDPEGTYGYTF
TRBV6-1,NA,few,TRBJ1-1,TGTGCCAGCAGTGACAGGCTCATGGTCATGAACACTGAAGCTTTCTTT,CASSDRLMVMNTEAFF
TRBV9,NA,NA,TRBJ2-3,TGTGCCAGCAGCGTTGAGGGATTTCACACAGATACGCAGTATTTT,CASSVEGFHTDTQYF
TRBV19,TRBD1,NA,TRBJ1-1,TGTGCCAGTAGGCAACGACAGGGAGTTATAAACACTGAAGCTTTCTTT,CASRQRQGVINTEAFF
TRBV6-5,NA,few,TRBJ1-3,TGTGCCAGCAGTTACTCGAGGAGGATTTCTGGAAACACCATATATTTT,CASSYSRRISGNTIYF
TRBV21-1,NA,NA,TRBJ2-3,TGTGCCAGCAGCATAGGACAGGGACGCACAGATACGCAGTATTTT,CASSIGQGRTDTQYF
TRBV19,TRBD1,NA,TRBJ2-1,TGTGCCAGTAGTTCCGACAGGGGGCGTGAGCAGTTCTTC,CASSSDRGREQFF
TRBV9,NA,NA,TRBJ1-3,TGTGCCAGCAGCGTAGAAGGGGCCCTCAGATGG,CASSVEGALRW
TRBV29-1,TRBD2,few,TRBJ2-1,TGCAGCGGTGGTAGCGGGGGCAGTGAGCAGTTCTTC,CSGGSGGSEQFF
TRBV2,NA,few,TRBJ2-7,TGTGCCAGCAGTGAATACGGGGGGCTCTACGAGCAGTACTTC,CASSEYGGLYEQYF
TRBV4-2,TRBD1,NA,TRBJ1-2,TGTGCCAGCAGCCAAGGGGACAGGGAGGATGGCTACACCTTC,CASSQGDREDGYTF
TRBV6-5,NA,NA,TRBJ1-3,TGTGCCAGCAGGGGCAGCTCTGGAAACACCATATATTTT,CASRGSSGNTIYF
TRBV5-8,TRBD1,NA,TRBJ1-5,TGTGCCAGCAGCAAGGGACAGGATAGCAATCAGCCCCAGCATTTT,CASSKGQDSNQPQHF